This TCR beta chain was found in a study of T cell responses to AZD1222 COVID-19 vaccine. Study observations and caveats: Baseline antibody screening turned up just six seropositive AZD1222 recipients. Unmutated variant regions are reportedly targeted by nearly half of spike-specific TCRs.

Details on this clone: Its antigen is as yet unknown.

The trim removed 1 base at V and 9 bases at J, leaving 8 bases unmatched. This CDR3 region has 16 residues. Germline V gene data show CDR1 as LGHDT and CDR2 as YNNKEL (reference sequence). The repertoire was sequenced with immunoSEQ multiplex PCR; TCRdb's copy has only in-frame clones and lacks some. The sample holds fewer than 70,000 clones, 80% to 90% seen once. The chain recombines TRBV3-1 (or the pseudogene TRBV3-2) with TRBJ2-1; TRBD2 matches at 11 bases. This clonotype was sampled from an adult in good health. Sequenced material: peripheral blood, taken on day 0 of AZD1222 vaccination. DNA of the CDR3: TGTGCCAGCAGCCAAGGGGTTCTAGCGGGGGGATCTGAGCAGTTCTTC. It is translated as CASSQGVLAGGSEQFF.